The sequence of this TCR beta chain was determined in a study of blood T cell repertoires in COVID-19. The V and J ends lost 3 bases and 7 bases, in that order; junction bases with no gene match: 11. Germline V gene data show CDR1 as SGHDN and CDR2 as FVKESK. The CDR3 length is 15 residues. Participant ages covered about 18 to 95 years across 25 or so US areas. Clinical histories supplied by participants themselves formed the basis of cohort assignment. Here immunoSEQ multiplex PCR was the method, and the copy in TCRdb shows in-frame clones only, minus some. The sample records 150,000 to 190,000 clones, about 86% being singletons.

This sequence joins TRBV14 and TRBJ2-5, with TRBD2 identical over 7 bases. The source is a man in his forties or fifties who had recovered from COVID-19. Sequences were obtained from PBMCs or T cells enriched from blood (not recorded which). CDR3 amino acids: CASSQSASGWGTQYF. CDR3 sequence (DNA): TGTGCCAGCAGCCAGTCCGCTAGCGGTTGGGGGACCCAGTACTTC.